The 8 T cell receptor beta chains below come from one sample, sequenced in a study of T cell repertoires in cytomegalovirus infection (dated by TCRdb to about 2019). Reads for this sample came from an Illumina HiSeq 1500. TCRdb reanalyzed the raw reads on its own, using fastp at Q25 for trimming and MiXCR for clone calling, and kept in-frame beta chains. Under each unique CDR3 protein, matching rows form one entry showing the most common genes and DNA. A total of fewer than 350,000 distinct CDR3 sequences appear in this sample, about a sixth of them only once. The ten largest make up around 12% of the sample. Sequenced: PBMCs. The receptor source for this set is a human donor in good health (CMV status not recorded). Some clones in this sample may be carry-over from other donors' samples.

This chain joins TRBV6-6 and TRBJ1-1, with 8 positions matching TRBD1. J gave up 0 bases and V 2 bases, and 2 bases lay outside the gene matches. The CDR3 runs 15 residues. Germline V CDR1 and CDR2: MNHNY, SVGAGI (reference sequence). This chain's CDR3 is CASSYPGGLNTEAFF. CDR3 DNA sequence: TGTGCCAGCAGTTACCCAGGGGGCTTGAACACTGAAGCTTTCTTT.

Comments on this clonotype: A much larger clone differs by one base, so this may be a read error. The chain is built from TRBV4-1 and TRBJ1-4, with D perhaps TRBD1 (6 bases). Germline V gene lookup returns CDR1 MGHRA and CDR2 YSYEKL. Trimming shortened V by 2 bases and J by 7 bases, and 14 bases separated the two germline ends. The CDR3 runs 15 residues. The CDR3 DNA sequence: TGCGCCAGCAGCCAACCAGGGGTTGGTGGTGAAAAACTGTTTTTT. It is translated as CASSQPGVGGEKLFF.

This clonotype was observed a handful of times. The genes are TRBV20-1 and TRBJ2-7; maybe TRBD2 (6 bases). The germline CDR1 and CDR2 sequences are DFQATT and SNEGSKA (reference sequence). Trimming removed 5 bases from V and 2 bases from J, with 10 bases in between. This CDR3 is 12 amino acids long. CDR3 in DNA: TGCAGTGCTGCCGGAGGGGCCTACGAGCAGTACTTC. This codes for CSAAGGAYEQYF.

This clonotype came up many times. CDR3 sequence (DNA): TGTGCCAGCAGCTCCCACAGGGGGAAATACAATGAGCAGTTCTTC. It codes for CASSSHRGKYNEQFF. The genes are TRBV7-9 and TRBJ2-1; 8 bases match TRBD1. This CDR3 region has 15 residues. Per the germline V gene, CDR1 is SEHNR and CDR2 is FQNEAQ (reference sequence). Germline trimming cut 4 bases from V and 4 bases from J; bases unmatched to any gene: 6.

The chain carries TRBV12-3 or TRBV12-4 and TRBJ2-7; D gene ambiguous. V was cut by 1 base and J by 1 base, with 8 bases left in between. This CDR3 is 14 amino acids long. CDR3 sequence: CASSLDPVSYEQYF. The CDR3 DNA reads TGTGCCAGCAGTTTAGACCCGGTATCCTACGAGCAGTACTTC.

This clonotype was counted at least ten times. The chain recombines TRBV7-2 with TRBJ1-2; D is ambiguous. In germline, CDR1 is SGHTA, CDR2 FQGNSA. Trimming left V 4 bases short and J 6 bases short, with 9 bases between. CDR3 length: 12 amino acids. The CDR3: CASSSYFDGYTF. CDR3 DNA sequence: TGTGCCAGCAGCTCCTATTTTGATGGCTACACCTTC.

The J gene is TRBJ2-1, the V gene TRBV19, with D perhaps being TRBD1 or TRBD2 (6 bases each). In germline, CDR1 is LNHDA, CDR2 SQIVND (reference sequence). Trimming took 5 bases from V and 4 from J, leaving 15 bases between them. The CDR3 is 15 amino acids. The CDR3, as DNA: TGTGCCAGTAGTTTGCTCGGGGGCCGATACAATGAGCAGTTCTTC. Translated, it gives CASSLLGGRYNEQFF.

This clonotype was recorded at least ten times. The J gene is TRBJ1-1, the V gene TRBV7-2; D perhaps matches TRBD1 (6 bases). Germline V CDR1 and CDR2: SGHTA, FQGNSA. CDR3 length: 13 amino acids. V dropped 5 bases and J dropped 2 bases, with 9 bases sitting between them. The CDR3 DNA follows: TGTGCCAGCAGCGTCAGGGGTAACACTGAAGCTTTCTTT. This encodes CASSVRGNTEAFF.